This record covers a single TCR beta chain. Between the trimmed V and J ends, which lost 1 base and 2 bases, there was a span of 9 bases. This CDR3 is 15 amino acids long. Germline CDR1 and CDR2: KGHSH and LQKENI. These data belong to a study of blood T cell repertoires in COVID-19. This table comes from immunoSEQ multiplex PCR, and its TCRdb copy is limited to in-frame clones, with some not included. The data contain about 200,000 clones, 70% to 90% of them singletons. The sequence came from a man in his sixties with active or convalescent COVID-19. The chain couples TRBV18 to TRBJ1-5; D not resolved. The sequenced sample consisted of peripheral blood. CDR3 bases: TGTGCCAGCTCACCACAGAATACAGGCAATCAGCCCCAGCATTTT. Protein sequence: CASSPQNTGNQPQHF.